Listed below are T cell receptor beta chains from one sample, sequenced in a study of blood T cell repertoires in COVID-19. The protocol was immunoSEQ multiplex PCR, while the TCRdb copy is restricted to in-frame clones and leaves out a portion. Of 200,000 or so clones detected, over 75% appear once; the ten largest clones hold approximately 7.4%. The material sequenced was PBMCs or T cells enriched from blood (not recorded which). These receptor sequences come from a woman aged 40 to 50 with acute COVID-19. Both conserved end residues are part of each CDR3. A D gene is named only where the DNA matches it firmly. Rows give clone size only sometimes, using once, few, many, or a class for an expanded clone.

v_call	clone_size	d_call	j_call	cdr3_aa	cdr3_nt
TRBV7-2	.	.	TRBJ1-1	CASSLAKTGMNTEAFF	TGTGCCAGCAGCTTAGCTAAAACAGGGATGAACACTGAAGCTTTCTTT
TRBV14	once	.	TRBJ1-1	CASSPPKGVLSGTEAFF	TGTGCCAGCAGTCCACCAAAGGGGGTATTGAGTGGCACTGAAGCTTTCTTT
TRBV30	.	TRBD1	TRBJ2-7	CAYLTGRGEQYF	TGTGCCTACTTGACAGGGCGAGGCGAGCAGTACTTC
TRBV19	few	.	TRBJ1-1	CASSMGIWEDTEAFF	TGTGCCAGTAGTATGGGTATTTGGGAGGACACTGAAGCTTTCTTT
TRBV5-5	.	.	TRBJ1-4	CASSPREATNEKLFF	TGTGCCAGCAGCCCGCGGGAGGCAACTAATGAAAAACTGTTTTTT
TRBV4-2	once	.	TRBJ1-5	CASSQDREANQPQHF	TGTGCCAGCAGCCAAGACAGGGAGGCTAATCAGCCCCAGCATTTT
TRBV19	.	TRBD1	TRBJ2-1	CASSITGTGTINEQFF	TGTGCCAGTAGTATAACCGGGACAGGGACTATCAATGAGCAGTTCTTC
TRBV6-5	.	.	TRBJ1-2	CASSTGYGYTF	TGTGCCAGCAGTACAGGGTATGGCTACACCTTC
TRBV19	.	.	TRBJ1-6	CASSDQGFGNSPLHF	TGTGCCAGTAGCGATCAGGGTTTTGGTAATTCACCCCTCCACTTT
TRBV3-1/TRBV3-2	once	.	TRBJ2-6	CASSPTSGDGANVLTF	TGTGCCAGCAGCCCCACTTCAGGGGATGGGGCCAACGTCCTGACTTTC
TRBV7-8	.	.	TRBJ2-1	CASSSHVGHHNEQFF	TGTGCCAGCAGCTCCCACGTGGGACATCACAATGAGCAGTTCTTC
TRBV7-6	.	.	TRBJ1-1	CASSPETGGNTEAFF	TGTGCCAGCAGCCCAGAGACCGGGGGAAACACTGAAGCTTTCTTT
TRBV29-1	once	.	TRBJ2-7	CSVRGGSSYEQYF	TGCAGCGTTCGGGGAGGATCGTCCTACGAGCAGTACTTC
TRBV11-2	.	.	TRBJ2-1	CASSLEGGWNEQFF	TGTGCCAGCAGCTTAGAGGGGGGATGGAATGAGCAGTTCTTC
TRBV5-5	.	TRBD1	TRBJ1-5	CASSLTGGDSNQPQHF	TGTGCCAGCAGCCTGACAGGGGGCGATAGCAATCAGCCCCAGCATTTT
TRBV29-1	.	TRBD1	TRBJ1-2	CSVEAPGTVYGYTF	TGCAGCGTTGAAGCCCCCGGGACAGTCTATGGCTACACCTTC
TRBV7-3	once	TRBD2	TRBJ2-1	CASSSKPGLAGNEQFF	TGTGCCAGCAGCTCTAAGCCGGGACTAGCGGGGAATGAGCAGTTCTTC
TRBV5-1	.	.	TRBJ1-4	CASSWASNEKLFF	TGCGCCAGCAGCTGGGCAAGTAATGAAAAACTGTTTTTT
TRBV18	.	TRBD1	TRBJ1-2	CASSVGTDLNYGYTF	TGTGCCAGCTCCGTCGGGACAGATCTTAACTATGGCTACACCTTC
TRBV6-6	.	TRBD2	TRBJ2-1	CASSYREGFTNEQFF	TGTGCCAGCAGTTACCGGGAGGGCTTTACCAATGAGCAGTTCTTC
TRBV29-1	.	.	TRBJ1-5	CSVSFGGDQPQHF	TGCAGCGTTAGTTTTGGGGGCGATCAGCCCCAGCATTTT
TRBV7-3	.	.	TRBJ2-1	CASSFTSGTIYNEQFF	TGTGCCAGCAGCTTCACCTCCGGGACAATCTACAATGAGCAGTTCTTC
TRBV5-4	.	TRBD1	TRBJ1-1	CASSLARGDEAFF	TGTGCCAGCAGCTTGGCCAGGGGGGATGAAGCTTTCTTT
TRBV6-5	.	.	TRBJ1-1	CASSSKARVNTEAFF	TGTGCCAGCAGCAGTAAGGCGAGGGTGAACACTGAAGCTTTCTTT
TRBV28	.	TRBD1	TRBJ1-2	CARQDRVGGYTF	TGTGCCAGACAGGACAGGGTCGGTGGCTACACCTTC
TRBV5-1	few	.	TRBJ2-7	CASSLGDTPYEQYF	TGCGCCAGCAGCTTGGGGGACACCCCCTACGAGCAGTACTTC
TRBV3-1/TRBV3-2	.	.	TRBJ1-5	CASSQVTADGNQPQHF	TGTGCCAGCAGCCAAGTTACAGCTGATGGCAATCAGCCCCAGCATTTT
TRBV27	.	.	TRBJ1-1	CASGLGPRTTNTEAFF	TGTGCCAGCGGCCTCGGCCCACGGACTACGAACACTGAAGCTTTCTTT
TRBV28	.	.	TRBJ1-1	CASRTPGGGTEAFF	TGTGCCAGCAGAACCCCGGGGGGGGGCACTGAAGCTTTCTTT
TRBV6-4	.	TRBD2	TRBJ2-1	CASRERGGPSNEQFF	TGTGCCAGCAGAGAACGGGGGGGCCCATCCAATGAGCAGTTCTTC
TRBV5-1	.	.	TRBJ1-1	CASSYRTLNTEAFF	TGCGCCAGCAGCTACAGAACATTGAACACTGAAGCTTTCTTT
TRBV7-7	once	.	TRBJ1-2	CASSPLATGHNYGYTF	TGTGCTAGCAGCCCACTGGCCACAGGTCATAACTATGGCTACACCTTC
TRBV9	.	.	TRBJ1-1	CASSVLQGTGTEAFF	TGTGCCAGCAGCGTTCTCCAGGGGACGGGCACTGAAGCTTTCTTT
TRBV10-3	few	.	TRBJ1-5	CAISVAGAANQPQHF	TGTGCCATCAGTGTGGCAGGGGCCGCCAATCAGCCCCAGCATTTT
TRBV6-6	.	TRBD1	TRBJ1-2	CACWGTGVLDYGYTF	TGTGCCTGCTGGGGGACAGGGGTGTTGGACTATGGCTACACCTTC
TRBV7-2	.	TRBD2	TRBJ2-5	CASSTRLAGGIETQYF	TGTGCCAGCAGCACCAGACTAGCGGGAGGGATAGAGACCCAGTACTTC
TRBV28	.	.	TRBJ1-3	CASSPTGLTGNTIYF	TGTGCCAGCAGTCCAACAGGGTTAACTGGAAACACCATATATTTT
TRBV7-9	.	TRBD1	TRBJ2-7	CASRPGTGNEQYF	TGTGCCAGCAGACCGGGGACAGGGAACGAGCAGTACTTC
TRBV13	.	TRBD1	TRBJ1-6	CASRYRGGKVSPLHF	TGTGCCAGCAGGTACAGGGGGGGTAAGGTTTCACCCCTCCACTTT
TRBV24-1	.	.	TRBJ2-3	CATTDRRADTQYF	TGTGCCACCACAGACCGACGGGCAGATACGCAGTATTTT
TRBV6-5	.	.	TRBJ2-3	CASNAPGVSTDTQYF	TGTGCCAGCAATGCCCCGGGGGTTAGCACAGATACGCAGTATTTT
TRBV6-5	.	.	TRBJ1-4	CASSYSRPPVQEKLFF	TGTGCCAGCAGTTACTCGAGGCCTCCTGTCCAGGAAAAACTGTTTTTT
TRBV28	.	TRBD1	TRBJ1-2	CASSPTGAYGYTF	TGTGCCAGCAGTCCGACAGGGGCCTATGGCTACACCTTC
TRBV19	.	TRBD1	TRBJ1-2	CASRGRFGQDLANYGYTF	TGTGCCAGTAGGGGACGATTCGGACAGGACCTAGCTAACTATGGCTACACCTTC
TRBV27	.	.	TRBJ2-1	CASSFYGTRDQEQFF	TGTGCCAGCAGTTTTTACGGGACAAGGGATCAGGAGCAGTTCTTC
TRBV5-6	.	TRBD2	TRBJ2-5	CASSLLAGNQETQYF	TGTGCCAGCAGCTTGCTAGCGGGGAACCAAGAGACCCAGTACTTC
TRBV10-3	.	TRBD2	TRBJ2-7	CAISERTSGTYEQYF	TGTGCCATCAGTGAGCGGACTAGCGGCACCTACGAGCAGTACTTC
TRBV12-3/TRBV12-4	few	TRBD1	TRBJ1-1	CASSAGGTEAFF	TGTGCCAGCAGCGCAGGGGGCACTGAAGCTTTCTTT
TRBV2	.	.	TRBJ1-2	CASSEQMGALDYGYTF	TGTGCCAGCAGTGAACAAATGGGGGCACTGGACTATGGCTACACCTTC
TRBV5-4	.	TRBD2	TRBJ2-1	CASSLASGVNEQFF	TGTGCCAGCAGCTTGGCTAGCGGGGTGAATGAGCAGTTCTTC
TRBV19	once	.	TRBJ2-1	CASSIATRNYNEQFF	TGTGCCAGTAGTATCGCAACGAGAAACTACAATGAGCAGTTCTTC
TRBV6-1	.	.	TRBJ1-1	CASSEERSSEAFF	TGTGCCAGCAGTGAGGAGAGGAGTTCTGAAGCTTTCTTT